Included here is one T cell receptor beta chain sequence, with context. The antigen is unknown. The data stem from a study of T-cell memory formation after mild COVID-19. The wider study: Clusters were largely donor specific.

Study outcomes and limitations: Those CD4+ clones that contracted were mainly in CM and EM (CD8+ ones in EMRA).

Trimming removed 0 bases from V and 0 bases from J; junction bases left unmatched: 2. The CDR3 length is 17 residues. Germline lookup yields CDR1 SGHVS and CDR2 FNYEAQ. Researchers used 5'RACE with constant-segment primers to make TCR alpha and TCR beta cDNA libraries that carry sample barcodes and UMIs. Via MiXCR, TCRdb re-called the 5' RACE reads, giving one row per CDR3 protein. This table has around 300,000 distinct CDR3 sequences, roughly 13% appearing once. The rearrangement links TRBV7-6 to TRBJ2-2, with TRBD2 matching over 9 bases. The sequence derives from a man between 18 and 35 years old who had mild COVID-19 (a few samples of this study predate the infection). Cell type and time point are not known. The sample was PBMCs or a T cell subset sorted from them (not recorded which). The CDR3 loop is CASSLAPSGANTGELFF. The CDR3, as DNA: TGTGCCAGCAGCTTAGCCCCTAGCGGGGCGAACACCGGGGAGCTGTTTTTT.